These 9 T cell receptor beta chains were sequenced from one sample in a study of shared clonotypes between healthy human individuals. Clones were sequenced by immunoSEQ multiplex PCR, and TCRdb holds only the in-frame ones, with some missing. This table has roughly 2 million clones, roughly 94% appearing once. Sequencing was performed on naive CD4+ T cells sorted from blood. Documented subset: CD45RA+ positively selected. The receptors originated from a man between 18 and 35 years old in good health.

The genes are TRBV13 and TRBJ1-5, with TRBD1 matching 9 bases. V lost 6 bases and J lost 3; bases outside the gene matches: 12. Germline CDR1 reads PRHDT; CDR2 reads FYEKMQ (reference sequence). The CDR3 runs to 17 residues. The CDR3 sequence: CASSPGTGIGFNQPQHF. CDR3 nucleotides: TGTGCCAGCAGTCCCGGGACAGGGATTGGTTTCAATCAGCCCCAGCATTTT.

V usage is TRBV7-2 and J usage is TRBJ2-7; tentative D call: TRBD2 (5 bases). Germline CDR1 and CDR2: SGHTA and FQGNSA. Trimming removed 0 bases from V and 2 bases from J, with 11 bases in between. This CDR3 has 15 residues. In DNA form, the CDR3 reads TGTGCCAGCAGCTTAGCGGCGGGTAACACCTACGAGCAGTACTTC. Encoded protein: CASSLAAGNTYEQYF.

Only a few counts were recorded for this clone. The chain combines TRBV30 with TRBJ1-6; D is unclear. Trimming cost V 5 bases and J 0 bases, with 5 bases left between them. In germline, CDR1 is GTSNPN, CDR2 SVGIG (reference sequence). This CDR3 is 13 amino acids long. CDR3 amino acids: CAWGSSYNSPLHF. CDR3 coding DNA: TGTGCCTGGGGGAGCTCCTATAATTCACCCCTCCACTTT.

This chain joins TRBV4-1 and TRBJ1-1; D perhaps matches TRBD1 (6 bases). Germline CDR1 and CDR2: MGHRA and YSYEKL. Trimming shortened V by 4 bases and J by 1 base, and 10 bases separated the two germline ends. There are 14 residues in the CDR3. CDR3 DNA sequence: TGCGCCAGCAGCCTCCAACAGGGGAACACTGAAGCTTTCTTT. This gives the protein CASSLQQGNTEAFF.

A single count supports this clone. This chain connects TRBV10-3 to TRBJ1-2; maybe TRBD1 (5 bases). V shed 3 bases and J shed 9 bases, with 17 bases lying between them. The CDR3 is 14 residues long. Germline CDR1 reads ENHRY; CDR2 reads SYGVKD. Here the CDR3 DNA reads TGTGCCATCAGTGATTTTGGAGGGGCTCGGAGCTACACCTTC. Its protein is CAISDFGGARSYTF.

V is TRBV7-2 and J is TRBJ2-1; D call uncertain. V lost 1 base and J 5 bases, leaving 12 bases between the germline ends. The CDR3 covers 15 residues. Germline CDR1 reads SGHTA; CDR2 reads FQGNSA. CDR3 loop: CASSLVAPTHNEQFF. For the CDR3, the DNA is TGTGCCAGCAGCTTAGTTGCCCCGACCCACAATGAGCAGTTCTTC.

The chain employs TRBV29-1 and TRBJ2-5; 9 positions match TRBD1. The CDR3 spans 13 residues. Trimming cost V 7 bases and J 5 bases; bases outside gene matches: 8. From germline, CDR1 is SQVTM and CDR2 ANQGSEA. The CDR3 protein is CSGTGGRRETQYF. CDR3 DNA: TGCAGCGGTACAGGGGGCCGGAGGGAGACCCAGTACTTC.

The V call is TRBV18, the J call TRBJ2-1; D may be TRBD1 or TRBD2 (5 bases each). The V gene's germline CDR1 is KGHSH and CDR2 LQKENI. The CDR3 extends over 14 amino acids. Trimming pared 5 bases from V and 8 bases from J, leaving 16 bases between. The CDR3 DNA reads TGTGCCAGCTCAAAAATAGGGGACGCGGATGAGCAGTTCTTC. Protein: CASSKIGDADEQFF.

V and J are TRBV6-6 and TRBJ1-6, with TRBD1 identical over 9 bases. CDR3 size: 16 residues. The V segment lost 4 bases and the J segment 7 bases; nucleotides outside the gene matches: 8. Germline V gives CDR1 MNHNY, CDR2 SVGAGI (reference sequence). The CDR3 spells CASSSYAGQGNSPLHF. The CDR3 bases are TGTGCCAGCAGTTCCTACGCGGGACAGGGAAATTCACCCCTCCACTTT.